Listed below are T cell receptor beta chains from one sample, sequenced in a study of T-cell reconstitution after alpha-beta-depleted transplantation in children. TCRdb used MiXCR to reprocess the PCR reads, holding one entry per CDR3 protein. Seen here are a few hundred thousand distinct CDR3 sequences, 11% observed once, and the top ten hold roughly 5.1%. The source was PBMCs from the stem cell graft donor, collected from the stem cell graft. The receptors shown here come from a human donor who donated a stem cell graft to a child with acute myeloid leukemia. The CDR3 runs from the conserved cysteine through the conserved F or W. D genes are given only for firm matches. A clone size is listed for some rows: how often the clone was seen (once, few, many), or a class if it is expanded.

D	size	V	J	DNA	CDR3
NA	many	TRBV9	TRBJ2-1	TGTGCCAGCAGCCTTGCGGTAGTCGATGAGCAGTTCTTC	CASSLAVVDEQFF
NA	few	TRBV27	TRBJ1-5	TGTGCCACCTCTCTACCCTGCTGCTTAGTTCAGCCCCAGCATTTT	CATSLPCCLVQPQHF
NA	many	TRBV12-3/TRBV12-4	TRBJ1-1	TGTGCCAGCAGCCGGGGACGCCCGAGTAACACTGAAGCTTTCTTT	CASSRGRPSNTEAFF
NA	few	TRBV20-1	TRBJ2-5	TGCAGTGCTAGAGGCAGCCCAGGGGAGACCCAGTACTTC	CSARGSPGETQYF
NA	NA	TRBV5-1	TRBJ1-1	TGCGCCAGCAGCTCGGAGGGGGGATGGACTGAAGCTTTCTTT	CASSSEGGWTEAFF
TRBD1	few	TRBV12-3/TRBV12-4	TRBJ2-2	TGTGCCAGCAGAGGGACAGCTAAGAACACCGGGGAGCTGTTTTTT	CASRGTAKNTGELFF
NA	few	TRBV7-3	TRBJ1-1	TGTGCCAGCAGCTCCTTTGGCCCCACTGAAGCTTTCTTT	CASSSFGPTEAFF
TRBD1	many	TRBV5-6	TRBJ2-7	TGTGCCAGCAGTAGAATGCGGACAGGGAACTCCTACGAGCAGTACTTC	CASSRMRTGNSYEQYF
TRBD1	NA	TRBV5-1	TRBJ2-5	TGCGCCAGCAGCTGGGGGACAGGGGATCGCGAGACCCAGTACTTC	CASSWGTGDRETQYF
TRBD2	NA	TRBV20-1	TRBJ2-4	TGCAGTGCTAGGGGGGGACTAGCGGGGGGATTAGCCAAAAACATTCAGTACTTC	CSARGGLAGGLAKNIQYF
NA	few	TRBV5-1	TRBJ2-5	TGCGCCAGCAGCGAAGCAGGGCCCCAAGAGACCCAGTACTTC	CASSEAGPQETQYF
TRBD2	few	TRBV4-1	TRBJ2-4	TGCGCCAGCAGTTACACGACCAGCGGGGGTCTAGCCAAAAACATTCAGTACTTC	CASSYTTSGGLAKNIQYF
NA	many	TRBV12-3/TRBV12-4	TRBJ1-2	TGTGCCAGCAGTCCGATTCAGGGGATTTTAGATGGCTACACCTTC	CASSPIQGILDGYTF
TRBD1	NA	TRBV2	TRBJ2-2	TGTGCCAGCAGTCGACAGGGACGGTGGACCGGGGAGCTGTTTTTT	CASSRQGRWTGELFF
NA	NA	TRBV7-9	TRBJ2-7	TGTGCCAGCAGCGGGGCGGGGCTGAACACCTACGAGCAGTACTTC	CASSGAGLNTYEQYF
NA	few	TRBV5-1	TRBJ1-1	TGCGCCAGCAGCTTGTACGGGGACACTGAAGCTTTCTTT	CASSLYGDTEAFF
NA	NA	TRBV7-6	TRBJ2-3	TGTGCCAGCAGCTTATTACTAGACAGCACAGATACGCAGTATTTT	CASSLLLDSTDTQYF
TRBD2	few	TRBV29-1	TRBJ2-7	TGCAGCGTTGGTAGCGGGACGGCAACCTACGAGCAGTACTTC	CSVGSGTATYEQYF
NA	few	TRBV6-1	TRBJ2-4	TGTGCCAGCAGACGGGGACTCTTAATAAACATTCAGTACTTC	CASRRGLLINIQYF
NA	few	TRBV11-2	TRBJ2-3	TGTGCCAGCAGCCAGACATCTGTGGGGTTACCGCCCACAGATACGCAGTATTTT	CASSQTSVGLPPTDTQYF
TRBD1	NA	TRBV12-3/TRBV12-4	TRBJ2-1	TGTGCCAGCAGTTTAGGATGGACAGGGAGAAATGTAAATGAGCAGTTCTTC	CASSLGWTGRNVNEQFF
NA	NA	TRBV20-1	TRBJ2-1	TGCAGTGCTAGAGAGGGGGAAAGGGACTACAATGAGCAGTTCTTC	CSAREGERDYNEQFF
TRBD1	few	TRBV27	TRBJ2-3	TGTGCCAGCAGTCTGCGAACAGGGGTGGAGAGGACAGATACGCAGTATTTT	CASSLRTGVERTDTQYF
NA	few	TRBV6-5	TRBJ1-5	TGTGCCAGCAGTTACTCGTATGGGGGCCAGCCCCAGCATTTT	CASSYSYGGQPQHF
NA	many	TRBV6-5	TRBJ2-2	TGTGCCAGCAGTTCTACCCCTTTTCCAACCGGGGAGCTGTTTTTT	CASSSTPFPTGELFF
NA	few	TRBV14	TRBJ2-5	TGTGCCAGCAGCCTCTTGGGGGCAAAAGAGACCCAGTACTTC	CASSLLGAKETQYF
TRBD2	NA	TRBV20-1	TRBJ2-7	TGCAGTGCTAGAGAGGAGAGCGGGAGGCCCTACGAGCAGTACTTC	CSAREESGRPYEQYF
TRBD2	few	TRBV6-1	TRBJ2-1	TGTGCCACTACTAGCGGGGGGCAAGGTGAGCAGTTCTTC	CATTSGGQGEQFF
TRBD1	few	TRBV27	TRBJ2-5	TGTGCCAGCAGTCCCTCAACAGGGGTGCAAGAGACCCAGTACTTC	CASSPSTGVQETQYF
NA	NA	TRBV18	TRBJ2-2	TGTGCCAGCTCGCCTCAGAATACGAACACCGGGGAGCTGTTTTTT	CASSPQNTNTGELFF
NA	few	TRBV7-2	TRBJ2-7	TGTGCCAGCAGCTTAGCGGACGTTAACTACGAGCAGTACTTC	CASSLADVNYEQYF
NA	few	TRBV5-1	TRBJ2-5	TGCGCCAGCAGCGCGCCCTGGCAGGGACAAGAGACCCAGTACTTC	CASSAPWQGQETQYF
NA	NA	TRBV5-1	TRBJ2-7	TGCGCCAGCAGCTTGGGGCCGGGGACATCCGGAGAGGGGTACTTC	CASSLGPGTSGEGYF
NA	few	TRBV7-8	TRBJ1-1	TGTGCCAGCAGCTTAACCGAGGACGGGAACACTGAAGCTTTCTTT	CASSLTEDGNTEAFF
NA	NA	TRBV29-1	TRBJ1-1	TGCAGCGTTCAGGGCCAGGGGAACACTGAAGCTTTCTTT	CSVQGQGNTEAFF
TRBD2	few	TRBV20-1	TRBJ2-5	TGCAGTGTCAGGAGGCTAGCGGAGCGAAAAGAGACCCAGTACTTC	CSVRRLAERKETQYF
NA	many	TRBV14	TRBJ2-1	TGTGCCAGCAGCCAAGTCCTCACGGGCTCCTACAATGAGCAGTTCTTC	CASSQVLTGSYNEQFF
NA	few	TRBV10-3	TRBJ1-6	TGTGCCATCACCGATGGACAAAATTCACCCCTCCACTTT	CAITDGQNSPLHF
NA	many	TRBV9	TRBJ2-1	TGTGCCAGCAGCGTAGGGAAGAGGAACTACAATGAGCAGTTCTTC	CASSVGKRNYNEQFF
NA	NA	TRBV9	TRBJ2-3	TGTGCCAGCAGCGCCGGGGGTGCGGCGCAGTATTTT	CASSAGGAAQYF
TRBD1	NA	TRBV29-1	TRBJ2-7	TGCAGCGTTGTGGGACAGGGTTACGAGCAGTACTTC	CSVVGQGYEQYF
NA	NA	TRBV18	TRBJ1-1	TGTGCCAGCACATTAATCGGGGGCACCTTGAACACTGAAGCTTTCTTT	CASTLIGGTLNTEAFF
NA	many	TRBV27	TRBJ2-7	TGTGCCAGCAGGCCCCAGGGTGCCCTTTTCTACGAGCAGTACTTC	CASRPQGALFYEQYF
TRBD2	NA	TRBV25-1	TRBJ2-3	TGTGCCAGCAGTGTTAGCGGGACCACAGATACGCAGTATTTT	CASSVSGTTDTQYF
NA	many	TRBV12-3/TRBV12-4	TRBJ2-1	TGTGCCAGCAGTTTTAGTGTCAATGAGCAGTTCTTC	CASSFSVNEQFF
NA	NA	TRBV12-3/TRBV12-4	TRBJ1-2	TGTGCCAGCAGCCCGAGGGCCGACACCTATGGCTACACCTTC	CASSPRADTYGYTF
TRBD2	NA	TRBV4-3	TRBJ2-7	TGCGCCAGCAGCCAGGGTGCGCCCGGGGGGAACTACGAGCAGTACTTC	CASSQGAPGGNYEQYF
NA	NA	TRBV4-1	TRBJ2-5	TGCGCCAGCAGCCAAGAATCGGGCAGCCTCCAGGGGACCCAGTACTTC	CASSQESGSLQGTQYF
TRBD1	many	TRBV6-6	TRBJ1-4	TGTGCCAGCAGCTTAGCAGGGGGCGAAAAACTGTTTTTT	CASSLAGGEKLFF
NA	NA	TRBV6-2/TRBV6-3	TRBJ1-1	TGTGCCACTAGAGGGCACACTGAAGCTTTCTTT	CATRGHTEAFF
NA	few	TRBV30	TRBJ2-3	TGTGCCTGGAGTGTCATCGCAGGGGATACGCAGTATTTT	CAWSVIAGDTQYF
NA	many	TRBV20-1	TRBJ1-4	TGCAGTGCTTCCTCAGGGGAGCTAGATGAAAAACTGTTTTTT	CSASSGELDEKLFF
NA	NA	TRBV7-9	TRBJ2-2	TGTGCCAGCAGCGGGGGACCCCCGGGGGAGCTGTTTTTT	CASSGGPPGELFF
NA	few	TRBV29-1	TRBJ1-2	TGCAGCGTTGAAGGGGAGAACTATGGCTACACCTTC	CSVEGENYGYTF
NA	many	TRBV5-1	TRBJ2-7	TGCGCCAGCAGCTGGGGGGACCGACCCTACGAGCAGTACTTC	CASSWGDRPYEQYF
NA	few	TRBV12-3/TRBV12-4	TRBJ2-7	TGTGCCAGCAGTATGAGGGATACTACCTACGAGCAGTACTTC	CASSMRDTTYEQYF
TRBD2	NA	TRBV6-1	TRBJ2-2	TGTGCCAGCAGTGACTGGCGGGAGGGCCCCGGGGAGCTGTTTTTT	CASSDWREGPGELFF